This TCR beta chain was sequenced during a study of patients and donors after allogeneic stem cell transplantation. This clonotype was observed at least ten times. Germline loops: CDR1 ENHRY, CDR2 SYGVKD. Trimming took off 3 bases at V and 2 bases at J, with 7 bases between the two ends. This CDR3 contains 13 residues. TCRdb itself ran the RT-PCR reads through MiXCR, one entry per CDR3 protein. The data show about 15,000 distinct CDR3 sequences, with under 35% seen just once and 35% to 40% held by the top ten. The chain links TRBV10-3 to TRBJ1-1, with D possibly being TRBD1 (5 bases). The TCR comes from a human donor who was either an allogeneic HSCT recipient or a stem cell or donor lymphocyte infusion donor (not recorded which). It is not recorded whose cells these are; they may come from a transplant donor. Material: blood, either unsorted or a sorted T cell fraction (not recorded which). The CDR3 region is CAISERGNTEAFF. The CDR3 nucleotides read TGTGCCATCAGTGAAAGGGGAAACACTGAAGCTTTCTTT.